This TCR beta chain originates from a study of regulatory T cells in long-lasting Graves disease (dated by TCRdb to the early 2020s). The study in broad terms: Persistent Graves' disease was defined as antithyroid drug treatment for over 5 years with persistently positive TSH receptor autoantibodies. A total of roughly 33 samples were covered by TCR sequencing, comprising approximately 13 persistent and approximately 20 newly diagnosed Graves' disease patients. Patients with persistent Graves' disease were compared with patients with newly diagnosed Graves' disease using TCR sequencing and RNA sequencing of peripheral blood. In the clinical cohort, patients with persistent Graves' disease had used antithyroid drugs for an average of about 10.3 years. The study was conducted in China and was registered as a clinical trial.

Here is what the overall study found, with its caveats: Preferential use of TRBV28, TRBJ1-2 and TRBJ2-5 was observed in persistent disease, whereas TRBV20-1 and TRBJ2-1 were favored in newly diagnosed disease. Sequencing and analysis were restricted to the TCR beta chain. The study examined only peripheral blood because the primary lesion, thyroid tissue, could not be accessed. A larger number of public clonotypes was shared among persistent patients (approximately 3,000) than among newly diagnosed patients (around 970). Compared with newly diagnosed patients, persistent Graves' disease patients had lower TCR Shannon entropy and fewer highly expanded clones, which suggests clonal expansion. The authors acknowledged the small sample size as a limitation that may reduce accuracy.

The library was prepared using multiplex PCR. Instrument on record: Illumina HiSeq 4000. CDR3 regions were amplified by Arm-PCR with iRepertoire HTBI primers to construct TCR beta libraries. Before sequencing, the PCR products underwent gel purification. The source study handled its data this way. Across samples, 60 to 80 TRBV and 13 to 15 TRBJ segments were identified and used for gene usage analysis of CDR3 amino acid clonotypes. Filtered high-quality paired reads were merged into contigs using COPE and FqMerger. BLAST was used to align contigs to IMGT TRBV, TRBD and TRBJ reference genes, and CDR3 was defined according to IMGT. Clonotypes above 0.1% frequency were classified as highly expanded clones. Shannon entropy was used to measure repertoire diversity, and the Gini coefficient was used to measure V-J evenness. Public clonotypes were defined as clonotypes shared by more than one individual. The raw public data were reprocessed by TCRdb itself: fastp quality trimming at Q25, MiXCR clonotype calling, in-frame beta chains only. Here each entry gathers all rows of one CDR3 protein and keeps the most common genes and DNA. The authors' filters were not applied to this entry. The sample includes hundreds of thousands of distinct CDR3 sequences, with 20% observed a single time. 7.8% of the sample is in the top ten clones.

This clonotype was counted between two and nine times. Its antigen remains undetermined. No clone much larger than this one lies a single base away; base qualities are absent. The time point label for this specimen denotes: persistent/refractory GD, antithyroid drugs over 5 years with positive TRAb. For both TCR sequencing and RNA sequencing, RNA was extracted from PBMCs in TRIzol. Graves' disease was diagnosed according to American Thyroid Association guidelines. Patients were recruited from an endocrinology department in Xi'an, China. From each patient, approximately 9 milliliters of peripheral blood was collected into an EDTA anticoagulant tube. Ficoll Paque Plus density gradient separation was used to isolate PBMCs, and no further T cell sorting was performed. An Agilent 2100 Bioanalyzer and agarose gel were used to assess RNA quality, and a NanoDrop 2000 was used to measure RNA concentration.

Cut back by 6 bases and 0 bases, the V and J ends lie 12 bases apart. Including cysteine and phenylalanine, the CDR3 has 14 amino acids. Only the CDR3 part of the read is kept: 42 bases, read in frame from the first base. From the germline V gene (reference sequence), CDR1 is DFQATT and CDR2 is SNEGSKA. Recombination linked TRBV20-1 to TRBJ1-5; the D gene is possibly TRBD1, with 5 bases matching. This specimen was peripheral blood mononuclear cells (PBMCs), taken when the disease was refractory, from a patient treated with antithyroid drugs. This TCR was recovered from a female donor with Graves disease. The DNA is TGCAGTGCCACCGGGGGAGTTAGCAATCAGCCCCAGCATTTT. The resulting protein is CSATGGVSNQPQHF.